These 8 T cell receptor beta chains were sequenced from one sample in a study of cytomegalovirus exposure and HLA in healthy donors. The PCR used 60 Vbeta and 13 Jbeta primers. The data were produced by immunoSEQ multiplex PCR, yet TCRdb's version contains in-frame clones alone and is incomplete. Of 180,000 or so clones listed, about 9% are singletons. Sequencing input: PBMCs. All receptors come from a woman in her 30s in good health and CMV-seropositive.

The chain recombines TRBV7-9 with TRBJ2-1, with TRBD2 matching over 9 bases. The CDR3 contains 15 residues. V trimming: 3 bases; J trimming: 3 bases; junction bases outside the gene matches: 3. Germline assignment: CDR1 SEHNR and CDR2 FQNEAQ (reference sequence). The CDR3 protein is CASSFSSGDYNEQFF. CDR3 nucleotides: TGTGCCAGCAGCTTCTCTAGCGGGGACTACAATGAGCAGTTCTTC. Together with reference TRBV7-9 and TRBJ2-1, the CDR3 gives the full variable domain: DTGVSQNPRHKITKRGQNVTFRCDPISEHNRLYWYRQTLGQGPEFLTYFQNEAQLEKSRLLSDRFSAERPKGSFSTLEIQRTEQGDSAMYLCASSFSSGDYNEQFFGPGTRLTVL.

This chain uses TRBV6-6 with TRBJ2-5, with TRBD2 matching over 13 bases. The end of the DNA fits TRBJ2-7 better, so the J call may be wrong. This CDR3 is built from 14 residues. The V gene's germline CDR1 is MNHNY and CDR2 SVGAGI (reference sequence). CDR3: CASRGTSGAYEQYF. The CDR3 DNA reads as TGTGCCAGCAGGGGGACTAGCGGGGCCTACGAGCAGTACTTC.

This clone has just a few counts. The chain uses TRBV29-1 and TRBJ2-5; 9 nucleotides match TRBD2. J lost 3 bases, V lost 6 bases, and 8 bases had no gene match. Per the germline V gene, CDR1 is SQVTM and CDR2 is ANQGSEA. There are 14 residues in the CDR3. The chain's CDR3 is CSVVRGGGKETQYF. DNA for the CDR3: TGCAGCGTCGTCCGCGGGGGGGGGAAAGAGACCCAGTACTTC.

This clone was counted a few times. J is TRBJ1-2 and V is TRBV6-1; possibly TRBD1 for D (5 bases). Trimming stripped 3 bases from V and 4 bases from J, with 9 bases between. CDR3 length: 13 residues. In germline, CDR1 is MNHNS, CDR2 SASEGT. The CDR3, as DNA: TGTGCCAGCAGTGAGACAGTTAGCTATGGCTACACCTTC. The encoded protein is CASSETVSYGYTF.

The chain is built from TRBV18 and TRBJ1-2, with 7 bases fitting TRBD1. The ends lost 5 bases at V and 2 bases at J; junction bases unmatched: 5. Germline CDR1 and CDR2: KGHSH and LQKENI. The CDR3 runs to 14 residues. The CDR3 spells CASSLLQGNYGYTF. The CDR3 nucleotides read TGTGCCAGCTCATTACTACAGGGGAACTATGGCTACACCTTC.

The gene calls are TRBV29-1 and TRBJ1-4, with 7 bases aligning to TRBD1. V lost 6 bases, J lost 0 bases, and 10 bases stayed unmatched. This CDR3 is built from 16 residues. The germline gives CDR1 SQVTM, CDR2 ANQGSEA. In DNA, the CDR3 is TGCAGCGTGAGCGCGGGGACAGCAGCAACTAATGAAAAACTGTTTTTT. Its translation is CSVSAGTAATNEKLFF. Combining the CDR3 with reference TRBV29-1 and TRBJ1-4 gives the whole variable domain SAVISQKPSRDICQRGTSLTIQCQVDSQVTMMFWYRQQPGQSLTLIATANQGSEATYESGFVIDKFPISRPNLTFSTLTVSNMSPEDSSIYLCSVSAGTAATNEKLFFGSGTQLSVL.

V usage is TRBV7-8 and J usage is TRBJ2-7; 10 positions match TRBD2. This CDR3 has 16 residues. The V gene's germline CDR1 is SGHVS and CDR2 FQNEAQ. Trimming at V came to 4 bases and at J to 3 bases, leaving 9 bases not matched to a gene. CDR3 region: CASSSLAGVIGYEQYF. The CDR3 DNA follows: TGTGCCAGCAGCTCGCTAGCGGGAGTAATTGGCTACGAGCAGTACTTC.

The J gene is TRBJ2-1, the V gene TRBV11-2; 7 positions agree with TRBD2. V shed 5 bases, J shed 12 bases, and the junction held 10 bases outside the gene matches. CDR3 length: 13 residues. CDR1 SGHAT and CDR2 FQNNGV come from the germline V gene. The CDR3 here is CASSQDSGGMQFF. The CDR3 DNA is TGTGCCAGCAGCCAGGACTCGGGAGGAATGCAGTTCTTC.